What follows are 12 T cell receptor beta chains derived from one specimen sequenced in a study of T cells after yellow fever vaccination. TCRdb called the 5' RACE reads again in MiXCR, with one record for every CDR3 protein. The sample carries a few hundred thousand distinct CDR3 sequences, roughly 17% recorded once. The sample in question was PBMCs, obtained 5 days after the first yellow fever vaccination. These receptors all stem from a man aged 18 to 30 who received the YFV17D yellow fever vaccine.

The V gene is TRBV12-3 or TRBV12-4, the J gene TRBJ2-1; D is perhaps TRBD2 (5 bases). V lost 5 bases, J lost 6 bases, and 14 bases lay in between. The CDR3 totals 14 residues. The CDR3 here is CASSRFGVGNEQFF. The CDR3 coding sequence is TGTGCCAGCAGTAGGTTCGGGGTAGGCAATGAGCAGTTCTTC.

This clonotype was seen more than once but under ten times. CDR3 nucleotides: TGTGCCAGCAGTTCACAGCTCTACAATGAGCAGTTCTTC. Its protein product is CASSSQLYNEQFF. The gene calls are TRBV12-3 or TRBV12-4 and TRBJ2-1; D is unresolved. Trimming removed 4 bases at V and 3 bases at J, with 7 bases between. There are 13 residues in the CDR3.

J is TRBJ2-7 and V is TRBV28; 10 bases match TRBD2. The CDR3 loop spans 16 amino acids. Per the germline V gene, CDR1 is MDHEN and CDR2 is SYDVKM. Unmatched junction bases numbered 6, after V lost 4 bases and J lost 0 bases. Here the CDR3 DNA reads TGTGCCAGCAGTTCTGCCGGGACTAGCGTCTCCTACGAGCAGTACGTC. It yields the protein CASSSAGTSVSYEQYV.

This clonotype showed up just a few times. This sequence joins TRBV7-2 and TRBJ1-5; 7 positions agree with TRBD1. The germline V gene has CDR1 SGHTA and CDR2 FQGNSA. The CDR3 runs to 14 residues. V lost 3 bases and J lost 4; bases outside the gene matches: 3. The DNA for the CDR3 is TGTGCCAGCAGCTTGGGGACAGCGAATCAGCCCCAGCATTTT. Protein: CASSLGTANQPQHF.

This clonotype has a handful of counts. The J gene is TRBJ2-7, the V gene TRBV7-9; no reliable D call. CDR1 and CDR2 (germline): SEHNR, FQNEAQ (reference sequence). Between the trimmed V and J ends, which lost 5 bases and 3 bases, there was a span of 8 bases. The CDR3 totals 12 residues. CDR3 in amino acids: CASSPDFYEQYF. Written as DNA, the CDR3 is TGTGCCAGCAGCCCCGACTTCTACGAGCAGTACTTC. Combining the CDR3 with reference TRBV7-9 and TRBJ2-7 gives the whole variable domain DTGVSQNPRHKITKRGQNVTFRCDPISEHNRLYWYRQTLGQGPEFLTYFQNEAQLEKSRLLSDRFSAERPKGSFSTLEIQRTEQGDSAMYLCASSPDFYEQYFGPGTRLTVT.

This clonotype was seen at least ten times. The rearrangement uses TRBV19 and TRBJ2-6; D remains unclear. The CDR3 has 15 amino acids. Germline V gene sequence: CDR1 LNHDA, CDR2 SQIVND (reference sequence). Trimming removed 5 bases at V and 0 bases at J, with 8 bases between. The CDR3 sequence: CASSDTGSGANVLTF. The DNA for the CDR3 is TGTGCCAGTAGTGATACGGGCTCTGGGGCCAACGTCCTGACTTTC. Using reference TRBV19 and TRBJ2-6 for the parts outside the CDR3, the full variable domain is DGGITQSPKYLFRKEGQNVTLSCEQNLNHDAMYWYRQDPGQGLRLIYYSQIVNDFQKGDIAEGYSVSREKKESFPLTVTSAQKNPTAFYLCASSDTGSGANVLTFGAGSRLTVL.

The J gene is TRBJ1-2, the V gene TRBV15, with D maybe TRBD1 (5 bases). This CDR3 has 11 amino acids. Trimming took off 0 bases at V and 13 bases at J, with 9 bases between the two ends. In germline, CDR1 is LNHNV, CDR2 YYDKDF (reference sequence). The CDR3 spells CATSRDAGFTF. The CDR3 bases are TGTGCCACCAGCAGAGATGCAGGGTTCACCTTC. The whole variable domain, remainder taken from reference TRBV15 and TRBJ1-2, is DAMVIQNPRYQVTQFGKPVTLSCSQTLNHNVMYWYQQKSSQAPKLLFHYYDKDFNNEADTPDNFQSRRPNTSFCFLDIRSPGLGDTAMYLCATSRDAGFTFGSGTRLTVV.

The V call is TRBV19, the J call TRBJ1-1, with TRBD1 matching 9 bases. V lost 5 bases and J lost 3; bases outside the gene matches: 7. Per the germline V gene, CDR1 is LNHDA and CDR2 is SQIVND (reference sequence). The CDR3 extends over 15 amino acids. The CDR3, as DNA: TGTGCCAGTAGTCCTGGGACAGGGTGGGACACTGAAGCTTTCTTT. Amino acid sequence: CASSPGTGWDTEAFF.

This chain connects TRBV6-5 to TRBJ2-1; D may be TRBD1 (5 bases). Trimming removed 3 bases at V and 5 bases at J, with 8 bases between. This CDR3 is 13 amino acids long. The germline gives CDR1 MNHEY, CDR2 SVGAGI. CDR3 loop: CASSYDSHNEQFF. CDR3 DNA sequence: TGTGCCAGCAGTTATGACAGCCACAATGAGCAGTTCTTC.

This clonotype was seen more than once but under ten times. V gene TRBV20-1 combines with J gene TRBJ1-2, with D possibly being TRBD1 (5 bases). The germline gives CDR1 DFQATT, CDR2 SNEGSKA (reference sequence). CDR3 size: 14 residues. The V and J ends lost 3 bases and 4 bases respectively, with 15 bases between them. CDR3 bases: TGCAGTGCTAGCCGGGATTTGGGGACCTATGGCTACACCTTC. This gives the protein CSASRDLGTYGYTF.

The rearrangement joins TRBV6-6 to TRBJ2-5; D ambiguous. Per germline, CDR1 MNHNY and CDR2 SVGAGI (reference sequence). The CDR3 runs 13 residues. Trimming left V 4 bases short and J 1 base short, with 7 bases between. The CDR3 is CASSSEVQETQYF. The CDR3 region has the DNA TGTGCCAGCAGTTCAGAGGTCCAAGAGACCCAGTACTTC.

This clonotype was detected only a few times. The chain joins TRBV6-2 or TRBV6-3 to TRBJ2-5; D is unclear. V lost 5 bases, J lost 2 bases, and 12 bases lay in between. The CDR3 sequence is 14 residues long. In germline, CDR1 is MNHEY, CDR2 SVGEGT. The CDR3 reads CASSPLGYQETQYF. CDR3 bases: TGTGCCAGCAGTCCCTTGGGATATCAAGAGACCCAGTACTTC.